The 32 T cell receptor beta chains in this list originate from one sample, sequenced in a study of blood T cells in healthy people across ages (dated by TCRdb to 2013 to 2016). Library creation used 5' RACE. The listed sequencing device is Illumina HiSeq 2500. A second about 7 to 11 cycle PCR used a sample-barcoded 5' primer and a J-beta primer mix. TCRdb handled the public reads itself, with Q25 trimming in fastp and clone calling in MiXCR, and kept productive beta chains. Rows matching on CDR3 protein sequence are summarized as one entry with the most common DNA and genes. A total of around 800,000 distinct CDR3 sequences appear in this sample, 53% of them only once. Roughly 40% of the sample lies in the top ten. What was sequenced was blood. These receptor sequences come from an elderly man in good health.

This rearrangement joins TRBV2 to TRBJ2-1; 7 bases agree with TRBD2. Germline V gene lookup returns CDR1 SNHLY and CDR2 FYNNEI. The trim removed 11 bases at V and 6 bases at J, leaving 10 bases unmatched. The CDR3 is 13 amino acids. CDR3 sequence: CAVEGGRVNEQFF. The CDR3 DNA sequence: TGTGCCGTAGAAGGAGGGAGGGTCAATGAGCAGTTCTTC.

This clonotype was detected only once. The V call is TRBV9, the J call TRBJ2-4; D is ambiguous. V dropped 3 bases and J dropped 13 bases, with 20 bases sitting between them. From germline, CDR1 is SGDLS and CDR2 YYNGEE. This CDR3 spans 14 amino acids. CDR3: CASSAARISNEQYF. CDR3 DNA: TGTGCCAGCAGCGCGGCTAGGATTAGCAATGAGCAGTACTTC.

The rearrangement links TRBV20-1 to TRBJ2-3; the D gene is possibly TRBD1 (5 bases). The V and J ends lost 6 bases and 4 bases respectively, with 20 bases between them. CDR1 DFQATT and CDR2 SNEGSKA come from the germline V gene (reference sequence). The CDR3 is 15 residues long. The CDR3 sequence: CSATKARDWADTQYF. The DNA of the CDR3 is TGCAGTGCCACCAAAGCCAGGGATTGGGCAGATACGCAGTATTTT.

This rearrangement joins TRBV28 to TRBJ2-5; 12 bases align to TRBD2. The germline CDR1 and CDR2 sequences are MDHEN and SYDVKM. With V trimmed by 5 bases and J by 5 bases, 6 bases remained unmatched. The CDR3 is 15 residues long. DNA of the CDR3: TGTGCCAGCAGTCGACTAGCGGGAGCTCTGGAGACCCAGTACTTC. Protein product: CASSRLAGALETQYF.

The gene calls are TRBV5-1 and TRBJ2-5, with 7 nucleotides matching TRBD1. Germline V gene sequence: CDR1 SGHRS, CDR2 YFSETQ. The CDR3 loop spans 18 amino acids. V lost 4 bases, J lost 2 bases, and 17 bases stayed unmatched. The CDR3: CASSPRPHGDSLQETQYF. CDR3 bases: TGCGCCAGCAGCCCGAGACCGCACGGGGACAGCCTACAAGAGACCCAGTACTTC.

The V call is TRBV7-9, the J call TRBJ2-7; 7 bases agree with TRBD1. CDR1 SEHNR and CDR2 FQNEAQ come from the germline V gene (reference sequence). The CDR3 covers 15 residues. Trimming took 6 bases from V and 4 from J; bases not matched to a gene: 12. The CDR3 protein is CASSPPPGQAYEQYF. The CDR3 DNA follows: TGTGCCAGCAGTCCTCCCCCCGGACAGGCTTACGAGCAGTACTTC.

The CDR3 is CASSPTGRDEQYF. The CDR3 DNA reads as TGTGCCAGCAGCCCCACAGGGAGGGACGAGCAGTACTTC. The chain couples TRBV4-2 to TRBJ2-7; D is possibly TRBD2 (7 bases). There are 13 residues in the CDR3. The V gene lost 4 bases and the J gene lost 5 bases, with 12 bases spanning the gap. CDR1 is LGHNA, CDR2 YNFKEQ, per germline.

V and J are TRBV28 and TRBJ2-4, with unresolved D. CDR1 is MDHEN and CDR2 is SYDVKM in the germline V gene. V lost 2 bases to trimming and J lost 0 bases, with 11 bases between them. This CDR3 has 16 residues. CDR3 protein: CASSLSLGIAKNIQYF. The CDR3 nucleotides are TGTGCCAGCAGTTTAAGTTTAGGCATAGCCAAAAACATTCAGTACTTC.

The chain carries TRBV5-4 and TRBJ2-4, with TRBD2 identical over 7 bases. Germline-derived CDR1 and CDR2 are SGHNT and YYREEE (reference sequence). The V gene end was trimmed by 4 bases and the J gene end by 0 bases; junction bases not matched to a gene: 13. The CDR3 sequence is 18 residues long. CDR3 nucleotides: TGTGCCAGCAGCGGGGACCTTCTAGCGGAGATAGCCAAAAACATTCAGTACTTC. This sequence encodes CASSGDLLAEIAKNIQYF.

This sequence joins TRBV3-1 and TRBJ1-4; D not certain. Deletions cut 0 bases from V and 8 bases from J, with 13 bases between. The CDR3 is made up of 15 amino acids. CDR1 and CDR2 (germline): LGHDT, YNNKEL (reference sequence). Here the CDR3 reads CASSQDMVKGEKLFF. Written as DNA, the CDR3 is TGTGCCAGCAGCCAAGATATGGTGAAGGGCGAAAAACTGTTTTTT.

The chain joins TRBV2 to TRBJ2-3, with 9 bases lining up with TRBD2. Germline V gene sequence: CDR1 SNHLY, CDR2 FYNNEI. The J segment lost 4 bases and the V segment lost 2 bases, leaving 4 bases of the junction unmatched. CDR3 length: 15 residues. CDR3 nucleotides: TGTGCCAGCAGTGAAAGGACTAGCGCAGCAGATACGCAGTATTTT. Translation gives CASSERTSAADTQYF.

Points on this clonotype: At one end the junction does not follow the germline gene, possibly because of a read error. The CDR3 loop is CVSSDGTGKETQYF. CDR3 bases: TGTGTCAGCAGTGACGGGACAGGAAAAGAGACCCAGTACTTC. This chain joins TRBV2 and TRBJ2-7; the match to TRBD1 covers 8 bases. Gene TRBJ2-5 matches the end of the DNA better, so the J call may be wrong. Germline V gene data show CDR1 as SNHLY and CDR2 as FYNNEI. The CDR3 totals 14 residues.

The rearrangement uses TRBV7-2 and TRBJ2-1; tentatively, D is TRBD2 (7 bases). Germline V lookup: CDR1 SGHTA, CDR2 FQGNSA. Trimming stripped 4 bases from V and 4 bases from J, with 23 bases between. The CDR3 is 18 amino acids. In nucleotides, the CDR3 is TGTGCCAGCAGCTCTAGAGGGGGGGCGGGAGAGGGTTACAATGAGCAGTTCTTC. Protein sequence: CASSSRGGAGEGYNEQFF.

The V call is TRBV6-2 or TRBV6-3, the J call TRBJ1-1; D uncertain. The germline V and J ends were trimmed by 3 bases and 0 bases, with 14 bases remaining between them. CDR1 and CDR2 from the germline V gene are MNHEY and SVGEGT. The CDR3 has 16 residues. This chain's CDR3 is CASSYWAPTLNTEAFF. The CDR3 region has the DNA TGTGCCAGCAGTTATTGGGCCCCCACTTTGAACACTGAAGCTTTCTTT.

This rearrangement joins TRBV7-9 to TRBJ2-5; D possibly uses TRBD1 or TRBD2 (5 bases each). CDR3 length: 15 residues. The ends were cut back, 6 bases at V and 4 bases at J, with 18 bases in the middle. CDR1 is SEHNR and CDR2 is FQNEAQ in the germline V gene (reference sequence). DNA for the CDR3: TGTGCCAGCAGTCGCCTCCGGGACCCGCCAGAGACCCAGTACTTC. Amino acid sequence: CASSRLRDPPETQYF.

This clonotype occurred many times. The chain couples TRBV20-1 to TRBJ1-2, with a weak D call TRBD1 (6 bases). V was cut by 2 bases and J by 5 bases, with 12 bases left in between. This CDR3 comprises 13 residues. Germline V gene data show CDR1 as DFQATT and CDR2 as SNEGSKA (reference sequence). The chain's CDR3 is CSARTGQNYGYTF. CDR3 DNA: TGCAGTGCTAGAACCGGACAGAATTATGGCTACACCTTC.

The chain has TRBV7-9 and TRBJ1-6; TRBD1 agrees at 10 bases. The V gene's germline CDR1 is SEHNR and CDR2 FQNEAQ (reference sequence). V was clipped by 5 bases and J by 7 bases; unmatched bases: 5. The CDR3 has 15 residues. The CDR3 nucleotides read TGTGCCAGCAGCCCGGCGGGACAGGGGAATTCACCCCTCCACTTT. It yields the protein CASSPAGQGNSPLHF. Together with reference TRBV7-9 and TRBJ1-6, the CDR3 gives the full variable domain: DTGVSQNPRHKITKRGQNVTFRCDPISEHNRLYWYRQTLGQGPEFLTYFQNEAQLEKSRLLSDRFSAERPKGSFSTLEIQRTEQGDSAMYLCASSPAGQGNSPLHFGNGTRLTVT.

The chain is built from TRBV4-1 and TRBJ2-3; 10 nucleotides match TRBD2. CDR1 is MGHRA and CDR2 is YSYEKL in the germline V gene. The ends lost 2 bases at V and 14 bases at J; junction bases unmatched: 22. The CDR3 covers 18 residues. In nucleotides, the CDR3 is TGCGCCAGCAGCCAATTTGTGCTAGCGGGAGAGGGTAACAGATACGCGTATTTT. Amino acids: CASSQFVLAGEGNRYAYF.

The gene calls are TRBV6-5 and TRBJ2-7; D might be TRBD1 or TRBD2, each matching 6 bases. There are 17 residues in the CDR3. Trimming pared 2 bases from V and 2 bases from J, leaving 19 bases between. Germline CDR1 is MNHEY and CDR2 is SVGAGI. This CDR3 reads CASSYGRIGGDTYEQYF. The CDR3, as DNA: TGTGCCAGCAGTTACGGCCGCATAGGAGGGGACACCTACGAGCAGTACTTC.

In its sample, this clonotype was seen a few times. V is TRBV12-3 or TRBV12-4 and J is TRBJ2-7, with 11 bases fitting TRBD2. Trimming at V came to 5 bases and at J to 6 bases, leaving 9 bases not matched to a gene. The CDR3 runs 15 residues. The CDR3 reads CASSPSSGRSSEQYF. CDR3 coding DNA: TGTGCCAGCAGTCCATCTAGCGGGAGGTCAAGCGAGCAGTACTTC.

Only a few counts were recorded for this clonotype. This chain joins TRBV11-2 and TRBJ2-1; no firm D call. The length of the CDR3 is 17 residues. V was shortened by 4 bases and J by 2 bases, with 18 bases between the two germline ends. The germline V gene has CDR1 SGHAT and CDR2 FQNNGV. Written as DNA, the CDR3 is TGTGCCAGCAGCTCTCTCACTGGGCGTAGGACCTACAATGAGCAGTTCTTC. Translated, it gives CASSSLTGRRTYNEQFF.

This clonotype was seen only a few times. The chain combines TRBV6-1 with TRBJ2-1, with 8 bases lining up with TRBD2. Trimming removed 6 bases from V and 8 bases from J; junction bases left unmatched: 9. The CDR3 has 14 amino acids. CDR1 MNHNS and CDR2 SASEGT come from the germline V gene. CDR3 protein: CASSPRGGRYEQFF. The CDR3 DNA reads as TGTGCCAGCAGCCCCCGCGGGGGGCGGTATGAGCAGTTCTTC.

This clonotype was detected only a few times. The V call is TRBV29-1, the J call TRBJ2-5, with D perhaps TRBD2 (6 bases). Germline V gene lookup returns CDR1 SQVTM and CDR2 ANQGSEA. Trimming cost V 4 bases and J 5 bases, with 8 bases left between them. The CDR3 contains 11 residues. The CDR3 spells CSVVRGETQYF. The DNA of the CDR3 is TGCAGCGTTGTCCGGGGGGAGACCCAGTACTTC.

The rearrangement uses TRBV25-1 and TRBJ1-6; 7 bases fit TRBD1. V shed 4 bases and J 1 base; nucleotides not matched to a gene: 7. CDR1 and CDR2 from the germline V gene are MGHDK and SYGVNS. The CDR3 loop spans 17 amino acids. The DNA of the CDR3 is TGTGCCAGCAGTGGCCGGGACAGAGTTTCCTATAATTCACCCCTCCACTTT. Encoded protein: CASSGRDRVSYNSPLHF.

The chain couples TRBV5-1 to TRBJ1-2; 10 positions match TRBD1. The germline V gene has CDR1 SGHRS and CDR2 YFSETQ. The CDR3 length is 13 residues. V lost 4 bases to trimming and J lost 5 bases; unmatched junction nucleotides: 2. CDR3 coding DNA: TGCGCCAGCAGCGGGACAGGGGAGTATGGCTACACCTTC. Its protein product is CASSGTGEYGYTF.

This clonotype has just one count. The V call is TRBV5-1, the J call TRBJ2-7; D tentatively fits TRBD1 or TRBD2 (5 bases each). The CDR3 covers 11 residues. V lost 7 bases to trimming and J lost 0 bases, with 5 bases between them. CDR1 SGHRS and CDR2 YFSETQ come from the germline V gene. The CDR3 nucleotides read TGCGCCAGCGGGACCTCCTACGAGCAGTACTTC. It specifies CASGTSYEQYF.

The rearrangement links TRBV10-2 to TRBJ2-1; possibly TRBD1 or TRBD2 for D (5 bases each). The CDR3 has 15 amino acids. Trimming left V 10 bases short and J 1 base short, with 17 bases between. Germline CDR1 reads WSHSY; CDR2 reads SAAADI. The CDR3 bases are TGCGCCACCAGAACGGGGCCCTCTTCCTACAATGAGCAGTTCTTC. It translates to CATRTGPSSYNEQFF.

The chain employs TRBV7-9 and TRBJ2-1; 7 nucleotides line up with TRBD2. The J segment lost 9 bases and the V segment lost 5 bases, leaving 10 bases of the junction unmatched. The CDR3 loop spans 14 amino acids. CDR1 and CDR2 (germline): SEHNR, FQNEAQ (reference sequence). CDR3 sequence (DNA): TGTGCCAGCAGCCGAGTGGAGCGGGATGGTGAGCAGTTCTTC. Its translation: CASSRVERDGEQFF.

The chain is built from TRBV4-2 and TRBJ2-3, with TRBD2 matching over 9 bases. The CDR3 contains 16 residues. V shed 3 bases and J 5 bases; nucleotides not matched to a gene: 9. Germline values: CDR1 LGHNA, CDR2 YNFKEQ. In DNA, the CDR3 is TGTGCCAGCAGCCAGACTAGCGGACCCTCGGGAGATACGCAGTATTTT. This translates into CASSQTSGPSGDTQYF.

The chain uses TRBV7-3 and TRBJ2-3, with D possibly being TRBD1 (6 bases). The CDR3 spans 16 residues. Looked up from germline, CDR1 is SGHTA and CDR2 is FQGTGA. Trimming cost V 4 bases and J 4 bases, with 18 bases left between them. CDR3 in DNA: TGTGCCAGCAGCTCTGATGGGGGCCCCCCCCCAGATACGCAGTATTTT. Translation gives CASSSDGGPPPDTQYF.

CDR3 DNA sequence: TGCGCCAGCAGCTTGGAGGGGCAGCGCGGGGGCGAGCAGTACTTC. It encodes CASSLEGQRGGEQYF. V is TRBV5-1 and J is TRBJ2-7, with 7 bases matching TRBD2. J gave up 6 bases and V 0 bases, and 9 bases lay outside the gene matches. CDR1 is SGHRS, CDR2 YFSETQ, per germline. The CDR3 length is 15 residues.

The chain links TRBV9 to TRBJ2-1; D not certain. The CDR3 totals 13 residues. Trimming removed 0 bases at V and 4 bases at J, with 5 bases between. Germline loops: CDR1 SGDLS, CDR2 YYNGEE. The chain's CDR3 is CASSVVKYNEQFF. CDR3 sequence (DNA): TGTGCCAGCAGCGTAGTGAAGTACAATGAGCAGTTCTTC.